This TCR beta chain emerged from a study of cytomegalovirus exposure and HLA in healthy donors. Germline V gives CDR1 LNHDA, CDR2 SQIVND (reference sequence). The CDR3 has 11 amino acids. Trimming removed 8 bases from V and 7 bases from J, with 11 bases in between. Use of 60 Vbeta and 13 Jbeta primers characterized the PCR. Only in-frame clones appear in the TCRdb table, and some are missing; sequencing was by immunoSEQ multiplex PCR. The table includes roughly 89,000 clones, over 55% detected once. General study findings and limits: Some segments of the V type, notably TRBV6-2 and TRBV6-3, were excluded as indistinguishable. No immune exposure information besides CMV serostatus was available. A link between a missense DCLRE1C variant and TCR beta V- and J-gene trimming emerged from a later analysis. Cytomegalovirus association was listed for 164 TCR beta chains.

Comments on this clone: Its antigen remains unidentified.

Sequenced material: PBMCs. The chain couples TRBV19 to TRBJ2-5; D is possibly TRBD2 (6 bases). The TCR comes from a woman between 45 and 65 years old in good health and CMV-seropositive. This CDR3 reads CASGGVGTQYF. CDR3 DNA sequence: TGTGCCAGTGGAGGGGTAGGGACCCAGTACTTC. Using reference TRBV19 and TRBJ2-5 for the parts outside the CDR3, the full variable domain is DGGITQSPKYLFRKEGQNVTLSCEQNLNHDAMYWYRQDPGQGLRLIYYSQIVNDFQKGDIAEGYSVSREKKESFPLTVTSAQKNPTAFYLCASGGVGTQYFGPGTRLLVL.